This T cell receptor beta chain was captured by sequencing in a study of shared clonotypes between healthy human individuals. For the study at large: Three plates were used per donor for CD4 naive, three for CD4 memory, two for CD8 naive and one for CD8 memory.

This clone was seen once. Trimming stripped 5 bases from V and 6 bases from J, with 8 bases between. The CDR3 has 11 residues. Germline values: CDR1 DFQATT, CDR2 SNEGSKA (reference sequence). Sequencing was performed with immunoSEQ multiplex PCR; in TCRdb, only in-frame clones are kept and a portion is missing. The table shows approximately 600,000 clones, with approximately 96% occurring only once. CD45RO-negative, CCR7-positively selected cells formed the naive CD8 fraction, excluding terminally differentiated effector memory CD45RA+ cells. Sequenced sample: naive CD8+ T cells sorted from blood. The chain has TRBV20-1 and TRBJ2-1; tentative D call: TRBD1 (5 bases). The sequence was obtained from a young woman in good health. For the CDR3, the DNA is TGCAGTGCTCAACAGGTCAATGAGCAGTTCTTC. As protein: CSAQQVNEQFF.